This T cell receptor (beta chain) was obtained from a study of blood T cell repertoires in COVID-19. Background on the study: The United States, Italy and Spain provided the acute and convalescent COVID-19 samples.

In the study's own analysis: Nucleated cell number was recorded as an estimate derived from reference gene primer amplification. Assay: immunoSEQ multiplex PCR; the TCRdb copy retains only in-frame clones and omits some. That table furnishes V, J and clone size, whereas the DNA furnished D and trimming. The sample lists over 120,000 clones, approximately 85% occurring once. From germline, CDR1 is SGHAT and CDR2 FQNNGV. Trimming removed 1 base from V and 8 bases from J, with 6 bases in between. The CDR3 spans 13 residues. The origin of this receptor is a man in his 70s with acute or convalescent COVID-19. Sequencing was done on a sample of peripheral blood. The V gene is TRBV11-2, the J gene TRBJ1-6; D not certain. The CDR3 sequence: CASSLVDDSPLHF. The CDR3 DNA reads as TGTGCCAGCAGCTTAGTAGATGATTCACCCCTCCACTTT.